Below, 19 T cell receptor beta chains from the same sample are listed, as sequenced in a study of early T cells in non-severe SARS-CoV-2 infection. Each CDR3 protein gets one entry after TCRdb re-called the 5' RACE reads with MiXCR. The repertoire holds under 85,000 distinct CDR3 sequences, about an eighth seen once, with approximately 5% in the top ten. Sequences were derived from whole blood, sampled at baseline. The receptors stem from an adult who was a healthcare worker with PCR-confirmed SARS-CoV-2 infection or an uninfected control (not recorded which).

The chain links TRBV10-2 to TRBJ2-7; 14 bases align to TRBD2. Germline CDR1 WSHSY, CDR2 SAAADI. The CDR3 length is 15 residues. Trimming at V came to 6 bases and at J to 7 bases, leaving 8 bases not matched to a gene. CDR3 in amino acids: CASSAGTSGGGEQYF. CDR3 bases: TGCGCCAGCAGCGCGGGGACTAGCGGGGGAGGGGAGCAGTACTTC.

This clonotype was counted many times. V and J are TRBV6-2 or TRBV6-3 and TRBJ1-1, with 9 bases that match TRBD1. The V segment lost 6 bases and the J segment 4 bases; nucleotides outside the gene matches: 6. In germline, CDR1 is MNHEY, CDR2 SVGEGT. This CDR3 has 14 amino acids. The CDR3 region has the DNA TGTGCCAGCAGCTCTACAGGGGGCATCACTGAAGCTTTCTTT. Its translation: CASSSTGGITEAFF.

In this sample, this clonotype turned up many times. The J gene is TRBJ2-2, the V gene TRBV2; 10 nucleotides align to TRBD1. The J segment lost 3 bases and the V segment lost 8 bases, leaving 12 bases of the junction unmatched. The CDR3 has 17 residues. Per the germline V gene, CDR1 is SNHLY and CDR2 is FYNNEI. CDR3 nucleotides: TGTGCCAGCGGGCGATCCTTGGACAGGGGGGACACCGGGGAGCTGTTTTTT. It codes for CASGRSLDRGDTGELFF.

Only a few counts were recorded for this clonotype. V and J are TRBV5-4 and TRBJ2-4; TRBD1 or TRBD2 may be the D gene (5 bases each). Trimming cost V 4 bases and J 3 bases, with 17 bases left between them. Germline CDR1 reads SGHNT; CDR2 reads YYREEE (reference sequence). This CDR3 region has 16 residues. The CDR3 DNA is TGTGCCAGCAGCACCTTGACAGCCGAGGGCAAAAACATTCAGTACTTC. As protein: CASSTLTAEGKNIQYF.

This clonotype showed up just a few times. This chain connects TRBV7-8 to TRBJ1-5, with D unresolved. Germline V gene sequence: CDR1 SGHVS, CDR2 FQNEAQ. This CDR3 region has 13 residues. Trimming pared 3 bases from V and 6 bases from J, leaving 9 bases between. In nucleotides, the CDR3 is TGTGCCAGCAGCTTGGCTCCAATTCAGCCCCAGCATTTT. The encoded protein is CASSLAPIQPQHF.

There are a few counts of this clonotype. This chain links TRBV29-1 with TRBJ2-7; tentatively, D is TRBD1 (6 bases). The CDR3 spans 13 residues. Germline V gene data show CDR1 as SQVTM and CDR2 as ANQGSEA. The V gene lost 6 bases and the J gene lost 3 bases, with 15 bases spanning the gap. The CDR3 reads CSVPKGDHYEQYF. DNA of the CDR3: TGCAGCGTCCCTAAGGGGGACCACTACGAGCAGTACTTC.

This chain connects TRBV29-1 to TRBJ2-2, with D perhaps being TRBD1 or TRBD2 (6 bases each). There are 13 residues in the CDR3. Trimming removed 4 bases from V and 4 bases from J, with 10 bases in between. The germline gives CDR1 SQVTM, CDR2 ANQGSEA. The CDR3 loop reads CSVVRGLTGELFF. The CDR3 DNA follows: TGCAGCGTTGTTCGGGGGCTCACCGGGGAGCTGTTTTTT.

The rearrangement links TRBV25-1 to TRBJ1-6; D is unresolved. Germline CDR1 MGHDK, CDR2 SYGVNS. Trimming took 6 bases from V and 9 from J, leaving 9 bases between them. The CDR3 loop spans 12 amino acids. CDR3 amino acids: CASRASGSPLHF. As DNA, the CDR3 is TGTGCCAGCAGGGCCTCGGGTTCACCCCTCCACTTT. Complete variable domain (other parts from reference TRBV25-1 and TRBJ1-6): EADIYQTPRYLVIGTGKKITLECSQTMGHDKMYWYQQDPGMELHLIHYSYGVNSTEKGDLSSESTVSRIRTEHFPLTLESARPSHTSQYLCASRASGSPLHFGNGTRLTVT.

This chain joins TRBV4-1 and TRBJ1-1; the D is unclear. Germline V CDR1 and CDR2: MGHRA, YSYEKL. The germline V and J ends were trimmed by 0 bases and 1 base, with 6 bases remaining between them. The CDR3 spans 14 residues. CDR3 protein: CASSQDDKNTEAFF. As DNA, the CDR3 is TGCGCCAGCAGCCAAGATGACAAGAACACTGAAGCTTTCTTT.

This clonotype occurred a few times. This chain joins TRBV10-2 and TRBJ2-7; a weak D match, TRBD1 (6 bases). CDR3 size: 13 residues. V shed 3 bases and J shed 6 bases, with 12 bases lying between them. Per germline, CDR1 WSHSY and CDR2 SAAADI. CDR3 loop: CASSERRGPEQYF. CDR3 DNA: TGCGCCAGCAGTGAACGCAGGGGTCCCGAGCAGTACTTC.

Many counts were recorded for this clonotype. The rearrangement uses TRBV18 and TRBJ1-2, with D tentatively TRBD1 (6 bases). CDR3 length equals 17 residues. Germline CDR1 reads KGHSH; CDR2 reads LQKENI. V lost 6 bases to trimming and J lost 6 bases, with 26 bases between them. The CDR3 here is CASSQVGQTLRGDGYTF. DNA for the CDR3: TGTGCCAGCTCCCAGGTAGGACAGACGTTACGGGGCGATGGCTACACCTTC.

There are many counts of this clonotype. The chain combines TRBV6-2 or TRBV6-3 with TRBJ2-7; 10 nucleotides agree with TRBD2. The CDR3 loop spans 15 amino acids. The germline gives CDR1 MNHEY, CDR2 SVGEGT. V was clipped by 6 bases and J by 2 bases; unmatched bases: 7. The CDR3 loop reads CASRFLSGGAYEQYF. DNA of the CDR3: TGTGCCAGCAGATTCCTGAGCGGGGGGGCCTACGAGCAGTACTTC.

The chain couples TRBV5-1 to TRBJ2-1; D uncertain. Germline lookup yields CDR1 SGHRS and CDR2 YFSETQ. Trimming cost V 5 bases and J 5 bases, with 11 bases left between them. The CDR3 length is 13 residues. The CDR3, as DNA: TGCGCCAGCAGACCGGACCCAGACAATGAGCAGTTCTTC. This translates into CASRPDPDNEQFF.

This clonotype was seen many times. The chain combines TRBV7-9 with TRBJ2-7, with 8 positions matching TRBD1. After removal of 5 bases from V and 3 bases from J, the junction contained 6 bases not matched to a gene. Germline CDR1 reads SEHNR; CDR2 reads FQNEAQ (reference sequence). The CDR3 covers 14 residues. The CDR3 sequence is CASSPGQVVYEQYF. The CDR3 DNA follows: TGTGCCAGCAGCCCGGGACAGGTCGTCTACGAGCAGTACTTC.

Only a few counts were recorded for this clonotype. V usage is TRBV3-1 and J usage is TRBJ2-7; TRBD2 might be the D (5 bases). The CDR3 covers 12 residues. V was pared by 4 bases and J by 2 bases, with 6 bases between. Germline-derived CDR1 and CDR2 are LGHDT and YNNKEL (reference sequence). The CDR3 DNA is TGTGCCAGCAGCCCCGGGACCTACGAGCAGTACTTC. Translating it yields CASSPGTYEQYF.

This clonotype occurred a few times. CDR3 DNA sequence: TGCGCCAGCAGCTTGGTTTCTGGGCAAAACATTCAGTACTTC. Amino acid sequence: CASSLVSGQNIQYF. The gene calls are TRBV5-1 and TRBJ2-4; D ambiguous. The V end was cut by 0 bases, the J end by 5 bases, with 9 bases between. Germline V gene lookup returns CDR1 SGHRS and CDR2 YFSETQ. This CDR3 comprises 14 residues.

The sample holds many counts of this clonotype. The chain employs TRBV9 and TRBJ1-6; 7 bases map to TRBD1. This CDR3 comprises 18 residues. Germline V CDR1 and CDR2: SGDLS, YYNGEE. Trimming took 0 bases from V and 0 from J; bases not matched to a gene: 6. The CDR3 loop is CASSVGQGDTSYNSPLHF. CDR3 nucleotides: TGTGCCAGCAGCGTAGGCCAGGGGGACACCTCCTATAATTCACCCCTCCACTTT.

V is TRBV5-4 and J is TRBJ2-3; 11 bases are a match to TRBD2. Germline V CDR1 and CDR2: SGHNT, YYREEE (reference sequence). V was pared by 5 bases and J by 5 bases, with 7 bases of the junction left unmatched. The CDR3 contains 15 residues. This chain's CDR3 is CASSYSGGAGDTQYF. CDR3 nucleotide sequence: TGTGCCAGCAGTTATAGCGGGGGGGCCGGAGATACGCAGTATTTT.

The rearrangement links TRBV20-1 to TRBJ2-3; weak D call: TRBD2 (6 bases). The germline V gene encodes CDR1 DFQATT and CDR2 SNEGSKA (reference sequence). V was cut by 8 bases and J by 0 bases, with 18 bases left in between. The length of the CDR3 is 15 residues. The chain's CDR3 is CSTKTGRSSTDTQYF. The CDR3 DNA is TGCAGTACAAAGACGGGGAGGTCGAGCACAGATACGCAGTATTTT.